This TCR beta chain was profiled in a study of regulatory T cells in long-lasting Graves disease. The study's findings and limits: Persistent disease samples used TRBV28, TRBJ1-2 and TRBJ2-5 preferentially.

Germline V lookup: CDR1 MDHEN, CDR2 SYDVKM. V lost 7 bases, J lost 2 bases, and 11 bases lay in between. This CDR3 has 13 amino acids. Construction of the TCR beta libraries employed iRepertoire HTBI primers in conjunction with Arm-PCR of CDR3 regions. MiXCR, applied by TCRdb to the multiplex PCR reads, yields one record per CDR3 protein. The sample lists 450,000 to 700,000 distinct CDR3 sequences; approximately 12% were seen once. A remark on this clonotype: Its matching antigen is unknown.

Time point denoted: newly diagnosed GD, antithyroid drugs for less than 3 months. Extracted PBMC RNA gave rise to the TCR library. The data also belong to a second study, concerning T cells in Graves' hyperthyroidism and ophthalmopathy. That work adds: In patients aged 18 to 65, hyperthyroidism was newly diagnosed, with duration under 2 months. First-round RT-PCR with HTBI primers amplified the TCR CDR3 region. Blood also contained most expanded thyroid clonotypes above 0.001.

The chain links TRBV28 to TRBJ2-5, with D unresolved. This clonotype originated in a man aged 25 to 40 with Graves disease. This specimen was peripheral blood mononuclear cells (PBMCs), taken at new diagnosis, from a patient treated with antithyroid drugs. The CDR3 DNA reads TGTGCCAGCACCCCCTCTAGGCAAGAGACCCAGTACTTC. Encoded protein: CASTPSRQETQYF.